The next 3 T cell receptor beta chains were all read from a single sample in a study of cytotoxic CD8 clonotypes in ibrutinib-treated CLL. TCRdb's copy holds only in-frame clones and misses some; the assay was immunoSEQ multiplex PCR. The sample yields 250,000 or so clones, 60% to 75% seen once. The material was PBMCs, obtained after 24 months of ibrutinib treatment. The receptors stem from a human donor with chronic lymphocytic leukemia.

This clone was counted a few times. The gene calls are TRBV4-1 and TRBJ2-3, with D perhaps matching TRBD1 or TRBD2 (5 bases each). V was cut by 2 bases and J by 6 bases, with 15 bases left in between. CDR3 length: 15 amino acids. Germline V lookup: CDR1 MGHRA, CDR2 YSYEKL. CDR3 sequence (DNA): TGCGCCAGCAGCCAACAGGGACGAGGGTTTGATACGCAGTATTTT. It encodes CASSQQGRGFDTQYF.

This clone occurred once. V usage is TRBV10-3 and J usage is TRBJ1-5; D is uncertain. V was shortened by 0 bases and J by 4 bases, with 4 bases between the two germline ends. This CDR3 is built from 13 residues. Germline CDR1 is ENHRY and CDR2 is SYGVKD. CDR3: CAISESTNQPQHF. CDR3 DNA: TGTGCCATCAGTGAGTCGACTAATCAGCCCCAGCATTTT.

This chain's CDR3 is CASSLGGTVATNEKLFF. CDR3 nucleotide sequence: TGTGCCAGCAGCTTGGGTGGGACGGTTGCAACTAATGAAAAACTGTTTTTT. The chain has TRBV5-5 and TRBJ1-4; perhaps TRBD1 as D (5 bases). The germline gives CDR1 SGHKS, CDR2 YYEKEE (reference sequence). CDR3 size: 17 residues. V lost 0 bases, J lost 0 bases, and 12 bases lay in between.